The 25 T cell receptor beta chains below were found in one sample sequenced in a study of beta chain features in type 1 diabetes. Their target antigens are unknown. General study points: Moderate yet significant TCRB CDR3 shortening was seen in Type 1 diabetes patients in all four CD4+ subsets.

All of the isolated RNA was reverse transcribed, so expressed TCRB transcripts were sequenced. Clones were read by immunoSEQ multiplex PCR, and TCRdb kept only the in-frame ones, dropping some. The top ten clones hold 1.1% of a sample with 20,000 to 25,000 clones, around 68% of them seen once. Sequencing was performed on stem cell memory CD4+ T cells from blood. These receptors were obtained from a woman aged 35 to 49 with type 1 diabetes.

The chain carries TRBV2 and TRBJ1-1; TRBD1 is a possible D gene (5 bases). Trimming cost V 4 bases and J 4 bases, with 16 bases left between them. The CDR3 sequence is 15 residues long. Germline lookup yields CDR1 SNHLY and CDR2 FYNNEI. Here the CDR3 reads CASSVATRVGTEAFF. The CDR3 bases are TGTGCCAGCAGTGTCGCCACCAGGGTCGGCACTGAAGCTTTCTTT.

This sequence joins TRBV5-1 and TRBJ2-7; D not certain. This CDR3 is built from 12 residues. Germline V lookup: CDR1 SGHRS, CDR2 YFSETQ. V lost 4 bases and J lost 6, with 11 bases in between. The CDR3: CASSVGQVEQYF. CDR3 in DNA: TGCGCCAGCAGCGTTGGGCAGGTCGAGCAGTACTTC.

The sample holds a few counts of this clone. This chain uses TRBV14 with TRBJ2-5; TRBD1 matches at 10 bases. From germline, CDR1 is SGHDN and CDR2 FVKESK. The CDR3 totals 16 residues. V shed 4 bases and J 4 bases; nucleotides not matched to a gene: 9. The CDR3 protein is CASSLGARTGGETQYF. CDR3 nucleotide sequence: TGTGCCAGCAGCCTTGGGGCACGGACAGGGGGAGAGACCCAGTACTTC.

V usage is TRBV28 and J usage is TRBJ1-4, with D hard to call. Trimming took 5 bases from V and 4 from J, leaving 17 bases between them. The germline V gene encodes CDR1 MDHEN and CDR2 SYDVKM. The CDR3 covers 16 residues. The CDR3 sequence is CASSPRLVSRNEKLFF. The CDR3 region has the DNA TGTGCCAGCAGTCCTCGCCTGGTGTCGCGTAATGAAAAACTGTTTTTT.

For the CDR3, the DNA is TGTGCCAGCAGCGTAGCCGGACACCGCTTTGGCTACACCTTC. It translates to CASSVAGHRFGYTF. V usage is TRBV9 and J usage is TRBJ1-2, with a weak D call TRBD1 (5 bases). V was pared by 0 bases and J by 7 bases, with 13 bases between. This CDR3 contains 14 residues. The V gene's germline CDR1 is SGDLS and CDR2 YYNGEE. The entire variable domain, with the rest obtained from reference TRBV9 and TRBJ1-2, is as follows: DSGVTQTPKHLITATGQRVTLRCSPRSGDLSVYWYQQSLDQGLQFLIQYYNGEERAKGNILERFSAQQFPDLHSELNLSSLELGDSALYFCASSVAGHRFGYTFGSGTRLTVV.

Only a few counts were recorded for this clone. The V and J genes are TRBV6-5 and TRBJ2-2; 11 bases are a match to TRBD2. Per the germline V gene, CDR1 is MNHEY and CDR2 is SVGAGI. There are 16 residues in the CDR3. Trimming cost V 4 bases and J 6 bases; bases outside gene matches: 7. The CDR3 loop reads CASSSFSGGAPGELFF. The CDR3 DNA reads TGTGCCAGCAGTTCCTTTAGCGGGGGGGCCCCCGGGGAGCTGTTTTTT.

This sequence joins TRBV6-1 and TRBJ1-2; a possible D gene is TRBD1 (6 bases). V gave up 4 bases and J gave up 0 bases, with 12 bases separating them. The germline CDR1 and CDR2 sequences are MNHNS and SASEGT. The CDR3 totals 15 residues. CDR3 sequence (DNA): TGTGCCAGCAGTGCCTCGGACAGTTCTAACTATGGCTACACCTTC. Its protein product is CASSASDSSNYGYTF.

J is TRBJ1-5 and V is TRBV10-3; D remains ambiguous. The V end lost 6 bases, the J end lost 0 bases, and 6 bases lay between the germline ends. Germline loops: CDR1 ENHRY, CDR2 SYGVKD. The CDR3 is made up of 13 amino acids. In DNA form, the CDR3 reads TGTGCCATCAGGCTAGATAGCAATCAGCCCCAGCATTTT. Translating it yields CAIRLDSNQPQHF.

The V and J genes are TRBV29-1 and TRBJ2-7; the match to TRBD1 covers 9 bases. The CDR3 totals 13 residues. Germline trimming cut 7 bases from V and 5 bases from J; bases unmatched to any gene: 9. Per germline, CDR1 SQVTM and CDR2 ANQGSEA. The CDR3 sequence is CSAEGQGRNEQYF. As DNA, the CDR3 is TGCAGCGCTGAGGGACAGGGTCGAAACGAGCAGTACTTC.

V and J are TRBV7-3 and TRBJ2-5, with D possibly matching TRBD1 (6 bases). V lost 5 bases and J lost 5, with 24 bases in between. The CDR3 spans 17 residues. The germline gives CDR1 SGHTA, CDR2 FQGTGA. The CDR3 region is CASSPRTRRQAGETQYF. In DNA form, the CDR3 reads TGTGCCAGCAGCCCGAGGACCAGAAGACAGGCCGGGGAGACCCAGTACTTC.

The chain couples TRBV27 to TRBJ2-1; TRBD2 agrees at 8 bases. The V gene end was trimmed by 4 bases and the J gene end by 5 bases; junction bases not matched to a gene: 10. Germline values: CDR1 MNHEY, CDR2 SMNVEV (reference sequence). The CDR3 consists of 16 residues. The chain's CDR3 is CASSSPLAVVNNEQFF. CDR3 nucleotide sequence: TGTGCCAGCAGTTCCCCACTAGCGGTAGTCAACAATGAGCAGTTCTTC.

This rearrangement joins TRBV2 to TRBJ2-1; D uncertain. Germline CDR1 reads SNHLY; CDR2 reads FYNNEI. V lost 3 bases and J lost 0, with 6 bases in between. This CDR3 is built from 14 residues. The CDR3 bases are TGTGCCAGCAGTGATGTGAGCTCCTACAATGAGCAGTTCTTC. Translated: CASSDVSSYNEQFF.

This chain links TRBV7-3 with TRBJ1-1, with a tentative D call TRBD1 (6 bases). Germline lookup yields CDR1 SGHTA and CDR2 FQGTGA. Trimming removed 5 bases from V and 5 bases from J, with 15 bases in between. CDR3 length: 14 residues. The CDR3: CASSQGSGGTEAFF. The CDR3 DNA reads as TGTGCCAGCAGCCAGGGGTCGGGGGGGACTGAAGCTTTCTTT.

This chain joins TRBV19 and TRBJ1-5, with D possibly TRBD1 on 5 matching bases. V shed 4 bases and J shed 3 bases, with 10 bases lying between them. The CDR3 runs to 14 residues. Germline-derived CDR1 and CDR2 are LNHDA and SQIVND (reference sequence). CDR3 region: CASSRWGDNQPQHF. Written as DNA, the CDR3 is TGTGCCAGTAGTAGGTGGGGGGACAATCAGCCCCAGCATTTT.

CDR3 nucleotides: TGTGCCAGCAGTTACGATAGGGGATCCTACGAGCAGTACTTC. Protein: CASSYDRGSYEQYF. J is TRBJ2-7 and V is TRBV6-6; weak D call: TRBD1 (5 bases). Per germline, CDR1 MNHNY and CDR2 SVGAGI (reference sequence). The CDR3 has 14 amino acids. The ends were cut back, 2 bases at V and 1 base at J, with 9 bases in the middle.

This sequence joins TRBV28 and TRBJ1-4; 7 nucleotides match TRBD1. The CDR3 contains 14 residues. Germline trimming cut 5 bases from V and 8 bases from J; bases unmatched to any gene: 8. Germline CDR1 reads MDHEN; CDR2 reads SYDVKM. The CDR3 nucleotides read TGTGCCAGCAGTCCGGGACAGACGACGGAAAAACTGTTTTTT. Translated, it gives CASSPGQTTEKLFF.

The chain is built from TRBV7-9 and TRBJ1-1; D may be TRBD1 (6 bases). CDR3 length: 16 residues. Trimming left V 7 bases short and J 1 base short, with 19 bases between. CDR1 and CDR2 from the germline V gene are SEHNR and FQNEAQ (reference sequence). CDR3 residues: CASNFFGRGENTEAFF. The CDR3 nucleotides read TGTGCCAGCAATTTTTTTGGCAGGGGCGAGAACACTGAAGCTTTCTTT. The entire variable domain, with the rest obtained from reference TRBV7-9 and TRBJ1-1, is as follows: DTGVSQNPRHKITKRGQNVTFRCDPISEHNRLYWYRQTLGQGPEFLTYFQNEAQLEKSRLLSDRFSAERPKGSFSTLEIQRTEQGDSAMYLCASNFFGRGENTEAFFGQGTRLTVV.

This rearrangement joins TRBV4-2 to TRBJ1-2, with TRBD1 matching 7 bases. This CDR3 has 12 amino acids. J was trimmed by 4 bases and V by 5 bases; bases with no gene match: 1. Per germline, CDR1 LGHNA and CDR2 YNFKEQ. CDR3 DNA: TGTGCCAGCAGCTACAGGGGCTATGGCTACACCTTC. Its protein is CASSYRGYGYTF.

Regarding this clone: The germline gene is not matched at one end of the junction; a read error may be the cause. The chain has TRBV29-1 and TRBJ2-5; D is perhaps TRBD1 or TRBD2 (6 bases each). The assigned J gene may be wrong: the sequence end matches TRBJ2-7 better. The CDR3 covers 16 residues. CDR1 is SQVTM, CDR2 ANQGSEA, per germline. The DNA for the CDR3 is TGCAGTGTTGGAGGGGGTAGGAGAGGTCGGACTGACGAGCAGTACTTC. Protein: CSVGGGRRGRTDEQYF.

This chain uses TRBV6-1 with TRBJ2-7; 7 bases align to TRBD1. Germline V gives CDR1 MNHNS, CDR2 SASEGT. Losses at the gene ends were 0 bases for V and 0 bases for J; bases not matched to a gene: 2. This CDR3 has 15 residues. CDR3 nucleotides: TGTGCCAGCAGTGAAGCTGGACAGGACTCCTACGAGCAGTACTTC. Translation gives CASSEAGQDSYEQYF.

This clone was seen just once. This chain links TRBV15 with TRBJ2-7; 8 nucleotides match TRBD1. CDR3 size: 16 residues. Unmatched junction bases numbered 13, after V lost 2 bases and J lost 7 bases. From germline, CDR1 is LNHNV and CDR2 YYDKDF (reference sequence). The CDR3 loop reads CATSRYNGQGDGEQYF. The CDR3 region has the DNA TGTGCCACCAGCAGATACAATGGACAGGGAGATGGAGAGCAGTACTTC.

The V gene is TRBV18, the J gene TRBJ1-4; D is uncertain. Looked up from germline, CDR1 is KGHSH and CDR2 is LQKENI. Trimming left V 2 bases short and J 6 bases short, with 22 bases between. The CDR3 contains 18 residues. CDR3 sequence reads: CASSPDSRSFSGHEKLFF. The CDR3, as DNA: TGTGCCAGCTCACCAGATTCAAGGTCGTTCTCAGGCCATGAAAAACTGTTTTTT.

The chain has TRBV11-3 and TRBJ1-1; perhaps TRBD1 as D (5 bases). CDR1 and CDR2 from the germline V gene are SGHNT and YENEEA. The CDR3 contains 13 residues. V was pared by 5 bases and J by 11 bases, with 18 bases between. CDR3 bases: TGTGCCAGCAGCCCCACGACAGTTTCCCCGGCTTTCTTT. Protein sequence: CASSPTTVSPAFF.

The chain employs TRBV6-5 and TRBJ1-5; weak D call: TRBD1 (6 bases). The CDR3 spans 15 residues. V gave up 2 bases and J gave up 6 bases, with 14 bases separating them. CDR1 is MNHEY and CDR2 is SVGAGI in the germline V gene. The CDR3 here is CASSYAASRGQPQHF. In nucleotides, the CDR3 is TGTGCCAGCAGTTACGCGGCGTCCAGGGGTCAGCCCCAGCATTTT.

The chain combines TRBV27 with TRBJ1-2; tentatively, D is TRBD1 (6 bases). Trimming took 0 bases from V and 0 from J, leaving 17 bases between them. The germline V gene encodes CDR1 MNHEY and CDR2 SMNVEV (reference sequence). The CDR3 is made up of 18 amino acids. CDR3 amino acids: CASSLSTDRLTSNYGYTF. The CDR3 DNA follows: TGTGCCAGCAGTTTATCTACTGACAGGCTGACTTCTAACTATGGCTACACCTTC.